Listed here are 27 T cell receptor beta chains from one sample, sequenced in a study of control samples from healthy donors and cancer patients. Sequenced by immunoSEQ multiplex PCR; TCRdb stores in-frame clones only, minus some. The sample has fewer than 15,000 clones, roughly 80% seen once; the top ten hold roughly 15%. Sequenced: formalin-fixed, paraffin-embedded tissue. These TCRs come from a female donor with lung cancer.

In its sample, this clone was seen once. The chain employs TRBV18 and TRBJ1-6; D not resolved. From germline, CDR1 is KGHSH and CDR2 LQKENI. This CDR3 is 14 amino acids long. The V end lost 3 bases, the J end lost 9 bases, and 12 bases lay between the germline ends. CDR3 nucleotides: TGTGCCAGCTCACCGGTCGGGGAACGTTCACCCCTCCACTTT. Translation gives CASSPVGERSPLHF.

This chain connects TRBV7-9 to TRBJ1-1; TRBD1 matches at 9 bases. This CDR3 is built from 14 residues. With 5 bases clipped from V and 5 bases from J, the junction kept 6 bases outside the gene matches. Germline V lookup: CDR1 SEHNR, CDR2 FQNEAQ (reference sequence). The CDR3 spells CASSHGQGRTEAFF. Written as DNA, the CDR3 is TGTGCCAGCAGCCACGGACAGGGGAGGACTGAAGCTTTCTTT.

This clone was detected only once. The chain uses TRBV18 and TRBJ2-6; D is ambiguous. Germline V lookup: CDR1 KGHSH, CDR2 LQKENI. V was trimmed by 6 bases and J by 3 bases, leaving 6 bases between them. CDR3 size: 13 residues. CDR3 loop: CASSPGGANVLTF. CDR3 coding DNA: TGTGCCAGCTCCCCTGGTGGGGCCAACGTCCTGACTTTC.

CDR3 protein: CASSPGAGRTSQPQHF. The CDR3 region has the DNA TGTGCCAGCTCACCGGGTGCGGGCAGGACTAGTCAGCCCCAGCATTTT. V usage is TRBV18 and J usage is TRBJ1-5; unclear D gene. Germline CDR1 reads KGHSH; CDR2 reads LQKENI. Trimming left V 3 bases short and J 6 bases short, with 18 bases between. The CDR3 length is 16 residues.

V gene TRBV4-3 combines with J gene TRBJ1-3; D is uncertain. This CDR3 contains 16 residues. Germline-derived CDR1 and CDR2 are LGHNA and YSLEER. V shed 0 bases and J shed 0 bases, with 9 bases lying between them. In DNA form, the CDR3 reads TGCGCCAGCAGCCAAGATCACGGCCTCTCTGGAAACACCATATATTTT. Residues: CASSQDHGLSGNTIYF.

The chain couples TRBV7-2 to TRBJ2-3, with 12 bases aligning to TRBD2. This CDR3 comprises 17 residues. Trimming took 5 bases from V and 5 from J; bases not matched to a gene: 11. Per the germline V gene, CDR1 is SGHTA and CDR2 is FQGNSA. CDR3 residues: CASSPQTTSGGGDTQYF. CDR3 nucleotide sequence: TGTGCCAGCAGCCCGCAAACGACTAGCGGGGGAGGAGATACGCAGTATTTT.

The CDR3 nucleotides read TGTGCCAGCAGCCCCCGGCAACCTGGCGGGTGGAACACTGAAGCTTTCTTT. Translation: CASSPRQPGGWNTEAFF. The chain carries TRBV7-8 and TRBJ1-1; D unresolved. Trimming removed 5 bases at V and 1 base at J, with 20 bases between. Germline CDR1 and CDR2: SGHVS and FQNEAQ. The length of the CDR3 is 17 residues.

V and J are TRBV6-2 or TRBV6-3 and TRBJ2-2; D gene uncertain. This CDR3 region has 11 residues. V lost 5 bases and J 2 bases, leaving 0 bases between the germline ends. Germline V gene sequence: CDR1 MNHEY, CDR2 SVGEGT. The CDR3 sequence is CASSNTGELFF. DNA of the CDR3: TGTGCCAGCAGTAACACCGGGGAGCTGTTTTTT.

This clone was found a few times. The CDR3 DNA reads as TGTGCCAGCTCACCTGGGTACACCGGGGAGCTGTTTTTT. Translating gives CASSPGYTGELFF. The chain recombines TRBV18 with TRBJ2-2, with D hard to call. CDR1 is KGHSH, CDR2 LQKENI, per germline. The length of the CDR3 is 13 residues. V lost 3 bases, J lost 3 bases, and 5 bases lay in between.

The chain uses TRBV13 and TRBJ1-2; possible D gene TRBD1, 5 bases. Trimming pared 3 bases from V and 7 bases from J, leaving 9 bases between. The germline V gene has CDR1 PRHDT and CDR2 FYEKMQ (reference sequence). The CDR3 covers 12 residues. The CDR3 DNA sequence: TGTGCCAGCAGCTTGGGGGAAGGTGGCTACACCTTC. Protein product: CASSLGEGGYTF.

CDR3 amino acids: CASSFGLQETQYF. DNA for the CDR3: TGTGCCAGCAGCTTCGGACTTCAAGAGACCCAGTACTTC. The genes are TRBV7-2 and TRBJ2-5, with a possible D match to TRBD2 (5 bases). CDR1 SGHTA and CDR2 FQGNSA come from the germline V gene. The CDR3 covers 13 residues. V gave up 3 bases and J gave up 2 bases, with 7 bases separating them.

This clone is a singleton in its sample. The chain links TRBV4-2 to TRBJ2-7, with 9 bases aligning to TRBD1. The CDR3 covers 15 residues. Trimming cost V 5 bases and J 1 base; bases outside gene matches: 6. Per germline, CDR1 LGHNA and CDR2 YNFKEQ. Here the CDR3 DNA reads TGTGCCAGCAGCGATGGGACAGGGAGGTCCTACGAGCAGTACTTC. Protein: CASSDGTGRSYEQYF.

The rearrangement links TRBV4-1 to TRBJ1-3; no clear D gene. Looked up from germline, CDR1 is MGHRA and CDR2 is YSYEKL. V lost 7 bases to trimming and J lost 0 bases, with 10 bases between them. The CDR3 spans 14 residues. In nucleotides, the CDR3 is TGCGCCAGCACCCCCTTAGGCTCTGGAAACACCATATATTTT. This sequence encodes CASTPLGSGNTIYF.

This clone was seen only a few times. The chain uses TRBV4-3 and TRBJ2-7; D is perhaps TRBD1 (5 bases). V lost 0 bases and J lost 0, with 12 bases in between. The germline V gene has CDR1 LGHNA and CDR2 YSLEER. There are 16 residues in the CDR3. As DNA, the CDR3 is TGCGCCAGCAGCCAAGAAGTGTTAGACAGCTCCTACGAGCAGTACTTC. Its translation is CASSQEVLDSSYEQYF.

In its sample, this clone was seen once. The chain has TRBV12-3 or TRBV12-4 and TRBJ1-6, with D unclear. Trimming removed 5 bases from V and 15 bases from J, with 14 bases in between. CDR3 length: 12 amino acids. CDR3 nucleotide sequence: TGTGCCAGCAGTGCCATGGGCGCATTCCTCCACTTT. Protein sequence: CASSAMGAFLHF.

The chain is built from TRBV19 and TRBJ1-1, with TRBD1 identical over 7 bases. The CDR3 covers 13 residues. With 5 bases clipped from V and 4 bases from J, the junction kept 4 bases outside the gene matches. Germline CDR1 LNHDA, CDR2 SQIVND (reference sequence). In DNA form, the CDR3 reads TGTGCCAGTAGTGACAGGGTGGCCACTGAAGCTTTCTTT. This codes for CASSDRVATEAFF.

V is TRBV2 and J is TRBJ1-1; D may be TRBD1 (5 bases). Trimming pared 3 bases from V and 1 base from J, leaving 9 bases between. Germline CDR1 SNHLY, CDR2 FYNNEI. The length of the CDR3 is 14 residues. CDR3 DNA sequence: TGTGCCAGCAGTGAGCAGGGTCCGAACACTGAAGCTTTCTTT. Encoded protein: CASSEQGPNTEAFF. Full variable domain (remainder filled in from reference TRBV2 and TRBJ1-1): EPEVTQTPSHQVTQMGQEVILRCVPISNHLYFYWYRQILGQKVEFLVSFYNNEISEKSEIFDDQFSVERPDGSNFTLKIRSTKLEDSAMYFCASSEQGPNTEAFFGQGTRLTVV.

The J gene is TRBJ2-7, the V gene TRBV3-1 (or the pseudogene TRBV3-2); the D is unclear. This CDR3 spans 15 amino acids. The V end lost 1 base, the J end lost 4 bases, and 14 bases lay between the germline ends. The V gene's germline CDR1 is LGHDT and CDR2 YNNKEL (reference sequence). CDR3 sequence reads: CASSQADGALYEQYF. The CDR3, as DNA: TGTGCCAGCAGCCAAGCGGACGGCGCTCTTTACGAGCAGTACTTC.

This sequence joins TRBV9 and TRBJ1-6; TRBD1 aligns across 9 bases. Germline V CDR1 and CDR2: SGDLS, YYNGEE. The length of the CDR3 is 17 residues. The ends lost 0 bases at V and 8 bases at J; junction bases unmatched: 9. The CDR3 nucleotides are TGTGCCAGCAGCGTAGGGGATGGGACAGGGTTGGATTCACCCCTCCACTTT. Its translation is CASSVGDGTGLDSPLHF. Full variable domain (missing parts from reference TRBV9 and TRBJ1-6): DSGVTQTPKHLITATGQRVTLRCSPRSGDLSVYWYQQSLDQGLQFLIQYYNGEERAKGNILERFSAQQFPDLHSELNLSSLELGDSALYFCASSVGDGTGLDSPLHFGNGTRLTVT.

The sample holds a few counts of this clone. This CDR3 is CASRKTSATGELFF. The CDR3 DNA reads TGTGCCAGCAGGAAAACTAGCGCCACCGGGGAGCTGTTTTTT. The chain couples TRBV7-2 to TRBJ2-2; 7 bases are shared with TRBD2. After removal of 6 bases from V and 4 bases from J, the junction contained 5 bases not matched to a gene. The CDR3 length is 14 residues. Looked up from germline, CDR1 is SGHTA and CDR2 is FQGNSA.

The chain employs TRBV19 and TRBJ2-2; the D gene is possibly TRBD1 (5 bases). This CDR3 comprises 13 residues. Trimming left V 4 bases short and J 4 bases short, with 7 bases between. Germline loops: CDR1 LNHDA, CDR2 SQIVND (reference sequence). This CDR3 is CASSNRGTGELFF. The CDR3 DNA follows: TGTGCCAGTAGTAATAGGGGCACCGGGGAGCTGTTTTTT.

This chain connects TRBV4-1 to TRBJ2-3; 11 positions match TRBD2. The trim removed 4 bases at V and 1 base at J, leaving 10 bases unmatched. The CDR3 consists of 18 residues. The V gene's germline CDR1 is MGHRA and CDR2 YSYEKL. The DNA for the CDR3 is TGCGCCAGCAGCCCGGGAGAGCTAGCGGGGGGCCGCACAGATACGCAGTATTTT. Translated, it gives CASSPGELAGGRTDTQYF.

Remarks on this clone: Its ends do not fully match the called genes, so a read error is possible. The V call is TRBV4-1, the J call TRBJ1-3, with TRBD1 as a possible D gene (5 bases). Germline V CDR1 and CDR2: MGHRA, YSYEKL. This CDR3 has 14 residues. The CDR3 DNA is TGCGCCAGCAGCACCGACAGCTCTGGAAATACCATATATTTT. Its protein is CASSTDSSGNTIYF.

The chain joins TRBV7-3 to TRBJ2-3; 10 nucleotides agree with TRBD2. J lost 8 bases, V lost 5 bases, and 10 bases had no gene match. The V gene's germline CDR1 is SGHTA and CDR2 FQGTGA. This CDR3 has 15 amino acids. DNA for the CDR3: TGTGCCAGCAGCCTCACTAGCGGGATTCAGGCTACGCAGTATTTT. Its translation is CASSLTSGIQATQYF.

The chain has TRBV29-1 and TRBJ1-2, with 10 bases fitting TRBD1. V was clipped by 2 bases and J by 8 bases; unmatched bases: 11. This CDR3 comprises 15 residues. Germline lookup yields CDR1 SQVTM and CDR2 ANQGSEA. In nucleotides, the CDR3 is TGCAGCGTTGAAACGGGGGGACAGGGGATGAGGGGCTACACCTTC. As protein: CSVETGGQGMRGYTF.

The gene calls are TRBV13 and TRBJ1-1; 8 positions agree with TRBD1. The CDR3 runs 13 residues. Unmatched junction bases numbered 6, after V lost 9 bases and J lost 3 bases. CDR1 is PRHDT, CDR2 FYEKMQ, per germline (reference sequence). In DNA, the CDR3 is TGTGCCAGGCCAGGGGGCGAGCACACTGAAGCTTTCTTT. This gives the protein CARPGGEHTEAFF.

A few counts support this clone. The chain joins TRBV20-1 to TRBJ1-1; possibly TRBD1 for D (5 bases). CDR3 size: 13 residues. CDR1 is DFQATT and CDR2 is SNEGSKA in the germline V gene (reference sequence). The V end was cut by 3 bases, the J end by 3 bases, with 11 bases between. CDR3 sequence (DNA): TGCAGTGCTAGTAGGGGCTTTGACACTGAAGCTTTCTTT. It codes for CSASRGFDTEAFF.